This T cell receptor beta chain derives from a study of blood T cell repertoires in COVID-19 (dated by TCRdb to between 2020 and 2021). About the full investigation: The collaborator samples originated in the United States, Italy and Spain and spanned the acute and convalescent phases of COVID-19. Sample metadata almost always included a de-identified subject ID, COVID-19 status, age in years and sex. Deeply sampled blood TCRbeta repertoires from subjects exposed to, actively infected with, or recovered from COVID-19 were included in the dataset. The prospective study material was composed of cDNA or gDNA derived from T cells, B-cell-depleted T cells, or PBMCs. Where available, HLA class I and class II types were taken from metadata supplied by the sample provider and were not determined by assay-based typing. The repertoires were released in a freely available public database intended as a resource for research on the immune response to SARS-CoV-2. The samples were drawn from the first 160 participants of the ongoing ImmuneRACE study and from 950 to 1,500 subjects provided by 6 global collaborators. The investigation overall reported the following: How much clinical and demographic metadata was included differed by source and by participant, and the metadata was provided uncurated.

The collaborating institutions used their own protocols to collect whole blood in K2EDTA tubes. Collaborator samples were shipped for TCRbeta analysis as frozen whole blood, isolated PBMCs, or DNA extracted from either sample type. TCRbeta CDR3 regions were amplified from genomic DNA using the immunoSEQ Assay, a bias-controlled multiplex PCR. On the authors' methods: Nucleated cell counts per sample were estimated from amplification of reference gene primers within the assay. To quantify the absolute abundance of each unique TCRbeta CDR3 rearrangement, sequence reads were collapsed and filtered. Productive Simpson clonality was computed per sample as the square root of Simpson's diversity index over productive rearrangements. TCRdb's version of the immuneACCESS table is confined to in-frame rearrangements and falls short of the full clone set. An unresolved V gene accounts for under half of the shortfall where checked; the remainder is of unknown origin. Clonal size and the V and J genes are those of that table, whereas D and trimming came from the DNA. The table for this sample lists about 100,000 clones; around 87% of them were counted only once. The ten largest clones capture approximately 20% of the sample.

Trimming costs V 2 bases and J 5 bases, and their ends lie 9 bases apart. Including the terminal cysteine and phenylalanine, the CDR3 comprises 13 residues. This entry keeps only the CDR3 DNA: 39 bases, framed from base 1. According to the germline V gene, CDR1 reads SGHVS and CDR2 reads FNYEAQ. As for this clone: No antigen is known for it. Base-call qualities are not available, and no considerably larger clone is one nucleotide away.

The sequence was collected from a human donor in a cohort sampled during active COVID-19. The V and J genes are TRBV7-6 and TRBJ2-5; the D gene cannot be resolved reliably. The sequencing input was peripheral blood. The CDR3 protein sequence reads: CASSLPEPETQYF. The nucleotide sequence is TGTGCCAGCAGCTTACCTGAGCCGGAGACCCAGTACTTC.